This T cell receptor (beta chain) was identified during a study of T cell responses to AZD1222 COVID-19 vaccine. Study observations and caveats: Donors were largely white British and mainly female; clonal diversity was possibly underestimated.

Remarks on this clone: As yet, its antigen is unknown.

Only in-frame clones appear in the TCRdb table, and some are missing; sequencing was by immunoSEQ multiplex PCR. This table has 65,000 to 95,000 clones, more than 75% appearing once. Germline CDR1 reads SNHLY; CDR2 reads FYNNEI. Trimming took 5 bases from V and 5 from J, leaving 9 bases between them. CDR3 length: 12 residues. The specimen comprised peripheral blood, sampled on day 0 of AZD1222 vaccination. This TCR derives from an adult in good health. The V gene is TRBV2, the J gene TRBJ2-5, with unresolved D. This chain's CDR3 is CASSFIQETQYF. The CDR3 DNA reads as TGTGCCAGCAGTTTTATACAGGAGACCCAGTACTTC.